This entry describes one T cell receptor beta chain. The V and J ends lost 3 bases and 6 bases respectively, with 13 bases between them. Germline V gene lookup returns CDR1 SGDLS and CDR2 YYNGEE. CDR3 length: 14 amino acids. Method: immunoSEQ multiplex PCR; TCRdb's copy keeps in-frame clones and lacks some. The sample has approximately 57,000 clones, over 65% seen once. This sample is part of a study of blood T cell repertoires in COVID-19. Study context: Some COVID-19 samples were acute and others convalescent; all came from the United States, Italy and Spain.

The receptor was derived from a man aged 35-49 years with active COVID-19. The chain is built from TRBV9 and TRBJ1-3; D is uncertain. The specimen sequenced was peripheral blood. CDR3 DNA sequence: TGTGCCAGCAGCGCTTTAGTCGGGAAAAACACCATATATTTT. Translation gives CASSALVGKNTIYF.